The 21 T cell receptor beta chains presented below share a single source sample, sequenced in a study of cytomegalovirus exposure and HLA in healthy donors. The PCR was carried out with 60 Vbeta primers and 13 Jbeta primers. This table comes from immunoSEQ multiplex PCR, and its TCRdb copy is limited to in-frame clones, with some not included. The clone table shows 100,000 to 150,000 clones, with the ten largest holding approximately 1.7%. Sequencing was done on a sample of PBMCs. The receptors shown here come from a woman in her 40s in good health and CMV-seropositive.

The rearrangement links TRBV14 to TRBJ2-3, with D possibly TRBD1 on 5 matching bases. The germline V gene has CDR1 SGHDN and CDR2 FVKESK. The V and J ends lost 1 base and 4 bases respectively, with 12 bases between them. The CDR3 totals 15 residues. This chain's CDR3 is CASSQVRLGADTQYF. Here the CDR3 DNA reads TGTGCCAGCAGCCAAGTTAGGCTAGGGGCAGATACGCAGTATTTT.

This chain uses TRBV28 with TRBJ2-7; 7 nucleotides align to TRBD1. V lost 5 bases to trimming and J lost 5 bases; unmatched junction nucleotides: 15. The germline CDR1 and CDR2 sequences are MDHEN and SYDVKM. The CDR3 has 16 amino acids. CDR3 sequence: CASSRNGQDNRDEQYF. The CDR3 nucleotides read TGTGCCAGCAGTAGAAATGGACAGGATAATAGGGACGAGCAGTACTTC.

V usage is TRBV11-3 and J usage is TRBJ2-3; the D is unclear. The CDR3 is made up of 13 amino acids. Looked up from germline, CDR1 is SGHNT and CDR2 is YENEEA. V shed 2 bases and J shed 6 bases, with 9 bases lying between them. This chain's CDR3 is CASSLTFVDTQYF. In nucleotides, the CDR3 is TGTGCCAGCAGCTTAACTTTCGTGGATACGCAGTATTTT.

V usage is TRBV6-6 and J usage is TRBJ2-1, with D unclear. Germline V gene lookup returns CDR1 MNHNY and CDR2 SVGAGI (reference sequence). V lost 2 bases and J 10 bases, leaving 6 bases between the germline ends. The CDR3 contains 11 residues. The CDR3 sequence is CASSYGQEQFF. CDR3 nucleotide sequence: TGTGCCAGCAGTTACGGGCAGGAGCAGTTCTTC.

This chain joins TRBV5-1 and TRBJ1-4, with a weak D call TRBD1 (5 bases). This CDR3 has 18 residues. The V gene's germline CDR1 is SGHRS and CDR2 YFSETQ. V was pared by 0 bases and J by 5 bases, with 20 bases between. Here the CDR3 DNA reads TGCGCCAGCAGCTTGGCGACCGGGACTAATATGGGGAATGAAAAACTGTTTTTT. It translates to CASSLATGTNMGNEKLFF.

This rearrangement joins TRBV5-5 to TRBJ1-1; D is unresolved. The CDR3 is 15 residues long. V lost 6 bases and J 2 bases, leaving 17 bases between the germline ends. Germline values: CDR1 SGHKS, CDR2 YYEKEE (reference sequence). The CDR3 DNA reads TGTGCCAGCATAACCTACTCGGCAGGTAACACTGAAGCTTTCTTT. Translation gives CASITYSAGNTEAFF.

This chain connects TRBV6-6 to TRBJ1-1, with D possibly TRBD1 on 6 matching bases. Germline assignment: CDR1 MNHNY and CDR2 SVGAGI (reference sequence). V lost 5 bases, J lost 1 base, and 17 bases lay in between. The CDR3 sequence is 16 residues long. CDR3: CASSPAVGAANTEAFF. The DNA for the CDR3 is TGTGCCAGCAGTCCCGCGGTGGGGGCGGCGAACACTGAAGCTTTCTTT.

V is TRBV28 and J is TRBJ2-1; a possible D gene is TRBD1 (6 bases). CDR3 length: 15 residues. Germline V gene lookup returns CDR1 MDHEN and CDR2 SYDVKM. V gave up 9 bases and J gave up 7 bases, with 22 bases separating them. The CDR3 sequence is CASKDETGSLNEQFF. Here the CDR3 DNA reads TGTGCCAGTAAAGACGAGACAGGATCCCTTAATGAGCAGTTCTTC. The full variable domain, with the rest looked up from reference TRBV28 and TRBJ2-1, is DVKVTQSSRYLVKRTGEKVFLECVQDMDHENMFWYRQDPGLGLRLIYFSYDVKMKEKGDIPEGYSVSREKKERFSLILESASTNQTSMYLCASKDETGSLNEQFFGPGTRLTVL.

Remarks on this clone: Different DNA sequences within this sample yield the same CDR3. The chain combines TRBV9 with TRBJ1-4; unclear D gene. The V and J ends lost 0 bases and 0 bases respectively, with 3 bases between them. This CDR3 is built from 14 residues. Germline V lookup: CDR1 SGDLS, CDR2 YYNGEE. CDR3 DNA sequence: TGTGCCAGCAGCGTAGCTGCAACTAATGAAAAACTGTTTTTT. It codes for CASSVAATNEKLFF.

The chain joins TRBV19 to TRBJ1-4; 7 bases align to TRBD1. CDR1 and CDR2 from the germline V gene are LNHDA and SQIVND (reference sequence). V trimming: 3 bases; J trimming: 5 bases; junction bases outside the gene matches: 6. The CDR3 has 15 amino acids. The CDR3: CASSIGTETNEKLFF. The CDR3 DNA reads TGTGCCAGTAGTATTGGGACAGAGACCAATGAAAAACTGTTTTTT.

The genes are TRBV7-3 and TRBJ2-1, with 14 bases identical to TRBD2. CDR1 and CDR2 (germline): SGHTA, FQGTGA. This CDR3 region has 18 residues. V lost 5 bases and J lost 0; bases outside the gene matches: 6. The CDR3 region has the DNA TGTGCCAGCAGCCTGGGACTAGCGGGAGTTCCCTCCTACAATGAGCAGTTCTTC. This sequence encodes CASSLGLAGVPSYNEQFF.

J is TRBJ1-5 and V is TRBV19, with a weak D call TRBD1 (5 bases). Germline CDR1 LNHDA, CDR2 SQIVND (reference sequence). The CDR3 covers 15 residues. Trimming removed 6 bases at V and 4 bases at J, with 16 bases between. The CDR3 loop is CASRDNSGQNQPQHF. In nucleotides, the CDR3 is TGTGCCAGTAGGGACAATTCGGGCCAGAATCAGCCCCAGCATTTT. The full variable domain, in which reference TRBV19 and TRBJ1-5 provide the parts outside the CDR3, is DGGITQSPKYLFRKEGQNVTLSCEQNLNHDAMYWYRQDPGQGLRLIYYSQIVNDFQKGDIAEGYSVSREKKESFPLTVTSAQKNPTAFYLCASRDNSGQNQPQHFGDGTRLSIL.

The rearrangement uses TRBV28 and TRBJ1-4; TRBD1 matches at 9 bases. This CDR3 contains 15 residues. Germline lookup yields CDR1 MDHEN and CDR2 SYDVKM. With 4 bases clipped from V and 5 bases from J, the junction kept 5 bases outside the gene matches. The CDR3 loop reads CASSSQTGGNEKLFF. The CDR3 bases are TGTGCCAGCAGTTCTCAGACAGGGGGGAATGAAAAACTGTTTTTT. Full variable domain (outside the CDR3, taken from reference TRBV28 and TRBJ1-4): DVKVTQSSRYLVKRTGEKVFLECVQDMDHENMFWYRQDPGLGLRLIYFSYDVKMKEKGDIPEGYSVSREKKERFSLILESASTNQTSMYLCASSSQTGGNEKLFFGSGTQLSVL.

CDR3 nucleotides: TGCGCCAGCAGCCAAGAATTAAACGGTAACTACGAGCAGTACTTC. Encoded protein: CASSQELNGNYEQYF. J is TRBJ2-7 and V is TRBV4-1; no firm D call. Germline V gene sequence: CDR1 MGHRA, CDR2 YSYEKL. This CDR3 is built from 15 residues. The germline V and J ends were trimmed by 0 bases and 3 bases, with 12 bases remaining between them.

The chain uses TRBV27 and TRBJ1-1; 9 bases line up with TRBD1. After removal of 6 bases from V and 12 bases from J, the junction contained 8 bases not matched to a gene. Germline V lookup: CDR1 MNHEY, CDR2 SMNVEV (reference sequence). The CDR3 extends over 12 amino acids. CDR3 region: CASRRDRGTTFF. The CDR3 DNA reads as TGTGCCAGCAGGCGCGACAGGGGGACGACTTTCTTT.

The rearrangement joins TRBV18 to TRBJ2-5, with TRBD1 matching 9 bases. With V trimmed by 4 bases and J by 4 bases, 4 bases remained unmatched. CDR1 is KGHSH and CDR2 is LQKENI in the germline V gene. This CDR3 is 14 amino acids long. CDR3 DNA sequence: TGTGCCAGCTCACACGCGGACAGGGGAGAGACCCAGTACTTC. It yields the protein CASSHADRGETQYF. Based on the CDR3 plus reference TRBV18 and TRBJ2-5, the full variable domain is NAGVMQNPRHLVRRRGQEARLRCSPMKGHSHVYWYRQLPEEGLKFMVYLQKENIIDESGMPKERFSAEFPKEGPSILRIQQVVRGDSAAYFCASSHADRGETQYFGPGTRLLVL.

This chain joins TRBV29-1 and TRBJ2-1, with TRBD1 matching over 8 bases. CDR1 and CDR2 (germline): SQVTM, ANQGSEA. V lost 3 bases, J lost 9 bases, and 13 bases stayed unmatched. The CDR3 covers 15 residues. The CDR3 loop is CSVDDAGQAMGEQFF. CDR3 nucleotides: TGCAGCGTTGACGATGCGGGACAGGCCATGGGTGAGCAGTTCTTC.

In DNA, the CDR3 is TGCAGCGTTGAAGTTGTAGGGACAGGACTCGACGAGCAGTACTTC. Translating gives CSVEVVGTGLDEQYF. V is TRBV29-1 and J is TRBJ2-7, with TRBD1 matching over 8 bases. CDR1 and CDR2 (germline): SQVTM, ANQGSEA. The CDR3 spans 15 residues. V was clipped by 1 base and J by 5 bases; unmatched bases: 10.

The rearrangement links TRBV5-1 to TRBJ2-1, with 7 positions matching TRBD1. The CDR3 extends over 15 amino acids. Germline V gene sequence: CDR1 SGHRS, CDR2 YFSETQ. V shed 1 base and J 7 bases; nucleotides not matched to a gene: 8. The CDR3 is CASSLLGTGVNEQFF. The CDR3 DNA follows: TGCGCCAGCAGCTTGTTGGGTACAGGGGTTAATGAGCAGTTCTTC.

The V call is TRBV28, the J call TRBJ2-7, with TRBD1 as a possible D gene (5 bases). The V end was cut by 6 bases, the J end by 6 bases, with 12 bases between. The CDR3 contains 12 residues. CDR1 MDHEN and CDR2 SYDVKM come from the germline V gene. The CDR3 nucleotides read TGTGCCAGCAGCTGGGGCAGGGTCGAGCAGTACTTC. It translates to CASSWGRVEQYF.

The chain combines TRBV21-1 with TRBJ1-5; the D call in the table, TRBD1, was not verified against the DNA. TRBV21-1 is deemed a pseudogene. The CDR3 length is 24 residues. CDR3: CASSSSWVGAGLGRLSYSNQPQHF. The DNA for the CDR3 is TGTGCCAGCAGCTCAAGCTGGGTGGGGGCAGGGCTCGGCCGTCTCAGTTATAGCAATCAGCCCCAGCATTTT.